Sequencing of this TCR beta chain was carried out in a study of early T cells in non-severe SARS-CoV-2 infection. As for the study in general: Chains were unpaired, as sequencing was done on bulk RNA from unsorted whole blood.

The CDR3 length is 13 residues. Trimming took off 4 bases at V and 9 bases at J, with 13 bases between the two ends. In its sample, this clonotype was seen many times. Its target is unknown. Study-wide findings and caveats: Matching against VDJdb likely underestimated virus-specific expansions, favoring anti-spike CD8.

The library protocol tagged individual cDNA molecules with unique molecular identifiers. TCRdb re-analysed the 5' RACE reads in MiXCR, keeping a single row per CDR3 protein. The sample records about 33,000 distinct CDR3 sequences, less than 8.5% being singletons. The sequence was collected from an adult who was a healthcare worker with PCR-confirmed SARS-CoV-2 infection or an uninfected control (not recorded which). The rearrangement uses TRBV12-3 or TRBV12-4 and TRBJ2-1; D not certain. The sequencing input was whole blood. In DNA, the CDR3 is TGTGCCAGCAGTTACAGTGGCCCCCTTGAGCAGTTCTTC. As protein: CASSYSGPLEQFF.